This paragraph reports one T cell receptor beta chain. The antigen remains undetermined. These data belong to a study of post-analysis software for immune sequencing data. TCR beta libraries were prepared from cDNA with unique molecular identifiers. T cells, roughly 0.9 to 11 million of them, yielded some 500,000 cDNA molecules. One entry per CDR3 protein results from TCRdb running MiXCR on the PCR reads. The data hold under 650,000 distinct CDR3 sequences, with 44% observed a single time. Whole-study results and caveats: Significantly lower normalized Chao1 diversity was found in patients with multiple sclerosis relative to controls. Co-batched samples clustered tightly together by F measure. About five TRBV segments occurring more often in patients than controls included TRBV5-6, TRBV5-1 and TRBV20-1.

V was cut by 6 bases and J by 5 bases, with 23 bases left in between. Germline lookup yields CDR1 SGHAT and CDR2 FQNNGV. The CDR3 runs 17 residues. This clonotype was sampled from a girl aged 5 to 17 with multiple sclerosis. Specimen: blood. The J gene is TRBJ2-1, the V gene TRBV11-2; tentatively, D is TRBD1 (6 bases). CDR3 protein: CASSELWSAGVDNEQFF. CDR3 bases: TGTGCCAGCAGTGAGCTTTGGTCTGCAGGGGTAGACAATGAGCAGTTCTTC.